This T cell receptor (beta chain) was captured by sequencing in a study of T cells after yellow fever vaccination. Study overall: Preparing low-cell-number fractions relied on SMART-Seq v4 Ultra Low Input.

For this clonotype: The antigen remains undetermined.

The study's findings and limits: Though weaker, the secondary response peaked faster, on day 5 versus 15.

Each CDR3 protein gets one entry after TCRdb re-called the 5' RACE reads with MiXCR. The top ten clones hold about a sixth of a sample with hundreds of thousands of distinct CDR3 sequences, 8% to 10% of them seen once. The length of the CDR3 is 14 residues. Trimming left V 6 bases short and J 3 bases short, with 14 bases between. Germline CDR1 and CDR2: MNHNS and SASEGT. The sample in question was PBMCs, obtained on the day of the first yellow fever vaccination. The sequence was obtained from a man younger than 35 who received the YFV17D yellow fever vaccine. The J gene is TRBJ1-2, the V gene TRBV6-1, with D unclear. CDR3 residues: CASRESDGHYGYTF. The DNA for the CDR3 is TGTGCCAGCAGAGAATCGGACGGTCACTATGGCTACACCTTC.